The present T cell receptor (beta chain) was sequenced within a study of blood T cells in healthy people across ages. A sample-barcoded 5' primer and a J-beta primer mix were used in a second PCR of roughly 6 to 11 cycles. Each sample provided no less than 3 million CDR3-containing paired-end reads. MiXCR was run by TCRdb on the 5' RACE reads, yielding one entry per CDR3 protein. Among more than 1.4 million distinct CDR3 sequences, around 42% were seen once, and the ten largest hold 7% to 9%. This CDR3 comprises 16 residues. CDR1 is MGHRA and CDR2 is YSYEKL in the germline V gene. With 2 bases removed from V and 6 bases from J, the gap between germline ends came to 16 bases. Concerning this clonotype: What it binds is unknown.

Study-level findings and limits: Older age coincided with a roughly linear decline in TCR beta diversity per million T cells.

The authors isolated at least 7 million PBMCs per sample. The sequence was obtained from a woman aged 18-29 years in good health. Material: blood. The chain joins TRBV4-1 to TRBJ2-2; D perhaps matches TRBD1 (6 bases). This chain's CDR3 is CASSQHKDRTPGELFF. The CDR3 bases are TGCGCCAGCAGCCAACACAAGGACAGAACCCCCGGGGAGCTGTTTTTT.